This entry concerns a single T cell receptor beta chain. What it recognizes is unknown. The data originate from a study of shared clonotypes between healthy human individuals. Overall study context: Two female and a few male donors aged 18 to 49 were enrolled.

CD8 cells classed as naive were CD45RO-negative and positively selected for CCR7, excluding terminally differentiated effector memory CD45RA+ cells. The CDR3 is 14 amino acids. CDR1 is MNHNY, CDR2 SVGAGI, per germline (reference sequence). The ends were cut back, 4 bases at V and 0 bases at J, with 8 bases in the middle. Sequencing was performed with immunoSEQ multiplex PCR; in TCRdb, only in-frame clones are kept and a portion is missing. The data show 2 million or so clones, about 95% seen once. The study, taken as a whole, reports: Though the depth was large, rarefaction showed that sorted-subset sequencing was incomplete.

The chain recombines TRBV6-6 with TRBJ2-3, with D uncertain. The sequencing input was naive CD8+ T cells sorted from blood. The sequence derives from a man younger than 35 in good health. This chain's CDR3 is CASSSQDSTDTQYF. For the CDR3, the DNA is TGTGCCAGCAGTTCGCAGGACAGCACAGATACGCAGTATTTT.